This T cell receptor beta chain was recovered during a study of cytomegalovirus exposure and HLA in healthy donors. The PCR used 60 Vbeta and 13 Jbeta primers. Sequencing used immunoSEQ multiplex PCR; TCRdb keeps in-frame clones, though not all of them. Of fewer than 200,000 clones listed, 9.5% are singletons. The CDR3 consists of 13 residues. Trimming removed 4 bases at V and 4 bases at J, with 11 bases between. Germline values: CDR1 SGHNT, CDR2 YYREEE (reference sequence). This clone turned up a few times. This sequence was found in a woman aged 30 to 39 in good health and CMV-seropositive. The chain combines TRBV5-4 with TRBJ2-5; the D is unclear. The specimen sequenced was PBMCs. CDR3 sequence reads: CASSPRVGETQYF. The DNA for the CDR3 is TGTGCCAGCAGCCCCCGGGTAGGAGAGACCCAGTACTTC.